The 26 T cell receptor beta chains below all came from one sample that was sequenced in a study of blood T cells in healthy people across ages (dated by TCRdb to 2013 to 2016). Library preparation employed 5' RACE. Sequenced on an Illumina HiSeq 2500. A second PCR of about 7 to 12 cycles was run with a J-beta primer mix and a sample-barcoded 5' primer. TCRdb took the public reads, trimmed them with fastp at Q25, ran MiXCR for clone calling and kept in-frame beta chains. One record per CDR3 amino acid sequence lists the most common genes and DNA. Across this sample there are 710,000 or so distinct CDR3 sequences, with approximately 22% seen only once. The ten largest make up 22% of the sample. Sequences were obtained from blood. These receptors all come from a man in his 70s in good health.

This clonotype was recorded a few times. The chain is built from TRBV19 and TRBJ2-5, with a tentative D call TRBD2 (6 bases). The V end was cut by 3 bases, the J end by 0 bases, with 8 bases between. This CDR3 is built from 14 residues. The germline CDR1 and CDR2 sequences are LNHDA and SQIVND (reference sequence). The CDR3, as DNA: TGTGCCAGTAGTATCCAGCGGGACCAAGAGACCCAGTACTTC. Amino acid sequence: CASSIQRDQETQYF.

V is TRBV5-1 and J is TRBJ1-3; a weak D match, TRBD1 (5 bases). Germline lookup yields CDR1 SGHRS and CDR2 YFSETQ. This CDR3 contains 14 residues. V shed 4 bases and J shed 6 bases, with 14 bases lying between them. The CDR3 protein is CASSGGRSPNTIYF. The CDR3 nucleotides are TGCGCCAGCAGCGGGGGACGGAGCCCAAACACCATATATTTT.

The J gene is TRBJ2-3, the V gene TRBV7-3; D is ambiguous. Germline V lookup: CDR1 SGHTA, CDR2 FQGTGA. The V end was cut by 4 bases, the J end by 6 bases, with 14 bases between. The CDR3 consists of 14 residues. CDR3 sequence (DNA): TGTGCCAGCAGCTCCCCCGGCCGGGTGGATACGCAGTATTTT. It yields the protein CASSSPGRVDTQYF.

The genes are TRBV25-1 and TRBJ2-7; possible D gene TRBD2, 5 bases. Trimming stripped 4 bases from V and 3 bases from J, with 7 bases between. The CDR3 is 12 residues long. Germline assignment: CDR1 MGHDK and CDR2 SYGVNS. The CDR3, as DNA: TGTGCCAGCAGTGCGGGAAACTACGAGCAGTACGTC. It encodes CASSAGNYEQYV.

The chain carries TRBV19 and TRBJ1-5; the match to TRBD1 covers 9 bases. The CDR3 spans 14 residues. Germline CDR1 LNHDA, CDR2 SQIVND (reference sequence). Trimming removed 5 bases from V and 7 bases from J; junction bases left unmatched: 6. The DNA for the CDR3 is TGTGCCAGTAGTGGGACAGGGAGACAGCAGCCCCAGCATTTT. It is translated as CASSGTGRQQPQHF.

In this sample, this clonotype turned up many times. CDR3 sequence (DNA): TGTGCCAGCAATACGGGACTAGCGACTTTCTACAATGAGCAGTTCTTC. As protein: CASNTGLATFYNEQFF. This sequence joins TRBV2 and TRBJ2-1, with 10 bases aligning to TRBD2. Germline trimming cut 7 bases from V and 3 bases from J; bases unmatched to any gene: 9. The CDR3 runs to 16 residues. The germline V gene encodes CDR1 SNHLY and CDR2 FYNNEI.

This clonotype occurred a few times. The V and J genes are TRBV5-1 and TRBJ2-1, with 8 bases that match TRBD1. This CDR3 has 16 residues. J was trimmed by 8 bases and V by 4 bases; bases with no gene match: 14. Germline V gene sequence: CDR1 SGHRS, CDR2 YFSETQ. CDR3 nucleotides: TGCGCCAGCAGCCCCAGGGACAGGTATTTGGGCCATGAGCAGTTCTTC. It translates to CASSPRDRYLGHEQFF.

The V gene is TRBV12-3 or TRBV12-4, the J gene TRBJ2-1, with 9 positions matching TRBD2. This CDR3 has 13 amino acids. J was trimmed by 8 bases and V by 6 bases; bases with no gene match: 5. The CDR3 sequence is CASRRAGGDEQFF. The CDR3 DNA reads TGTGCCAGCAGACGAGCGGGAGGAGATGAGCAGTTCTTC.

This clonotype was picked up many times. V is TRBV27 and J is TRBJ1-2; D is undetermined. Between the trimmed V and J ends, which lost 3 bases and 4 bases, there was a span of 9 bases. Germline lookup yields CDR1 MNHEY and CDR2 SMNVEV (reference sequence). There are 13 residues in the CDR3. CDR3 sequence reads: CASSFGNLYGYTF. CDR3 nucleotide sequence: TGTGCCAGCAGTTTTGGGAACCTCTATGGCTACACCTTC.

This clonotype has just a few counts. The chain is built from TRBV7-8 and TRBJ2-7; D uncertain. CDR3 length: 13 amino acids. Germline assignment: CDR1 SGHVS and CDR2 FQNEAQ. Trimming stripped 5 bases from V and 3 bases from J, with 11 bases between. The CDR3 reads CASSLADLYEQYV. The CDR3 DNA sequence: TGTGCCAGCAGCCTCGCGGACCTCTACGAGCAGTACGTC.

The chain has TRBV5-1 and TRBJ2-6; D is ambiguous. From germline, CDR1 is SGHRS and CDR2 YFSETQ. This CDR3 spans 16 amino acids. The V end lost 4 bases, the J end lost 0 bases, and 11 bases lay between the germline ends. CDR3 nucleotides: TGCGCCAGCAGCCATAGCAACTTCTCTGGGGCCAACGTCCTGACTTTC. Translating gives CASSHSNFSGANVLTF.

This clonotype was seen a handful of times. J is TRBJ2-1 and V is TRBV3-1, with D perhaps matching TRBD2 (6 bases). V lost 5 bases and J 0 bases, leaving 23 bases between the germline ends. The germline gives CDR1 LGHDT, CDR2 YNNKEL (reference sequence). CDR3 length: 19 residues. In DNA, the CDR3 is TGTGCCAGCAGCGGCCCCCGCGGGGCGGGGAGCTACTCCTACAATGAGCAGTTCTTC. Translating it yields CASSGPRGAGSYSYNEQFF.

Worth noting for this clonotype: One end of the junction fails to match germline, which may point to a read error. The chain links TRBV6-4 to TRBJ1-6; 9 positions match TRBD1. Germline CDR1 reads MRHNA; CDR2 reads SNTAGT. The CDR3 covers 14 residues. Written as DNA, the CDR3 is TGCGCCAGCAGGGGGGACAGGGATAATTCACCCCTCCACTTT. Amino acids: CASRGDRDNSPLHF.

This clonotype was counted many times. The chain employs TRBV27 and TRBJ1-4, with D possibly TRBD1 on 5 matching bases. From germline, CDR1 is MNHEY and CDR2 SMNVEV (reference sequence). V shed 1 base and J shed 8 bases, with 14 bases lying between them. The CDR3 has 15 amino acids. The CDR3 nucleotides read TGTGCCAGCAGTTTATATTGGGACCCGAGGGAAAAACTGTTTTTT. This encodes CASSLYWDPREKLFF.

The chain combines TRBV6-5 with TRBJ1-5; weak D call: TRBD1 (5 bases). Deletions cut 2 bases from V and 6 bases from J, with 11 bases between. The CDR3 runs to 14 residues. In germline, CDR1 is MNHEY, CDR2 SVGAGI. The CDR3 bases are TGTGCCAGCAGTTACGGAGCAGGGTCTCAGCCCCAGCATTTT. It yields the protein CASSYGAGSQPQHF.

The J gene is TRBJ1-4, the V gene TRBV29-1, with 12 bases lining up with TRBD1. Unmatched junction bases numbered 15, after V lost 5 bases and J lost 8 bases. The CDR3 covers 17 residues. The V gene's germline CDR1 is SQVTM and CDR2 ANQGSEA. Here the CDR3 DNA reads TGCAGCGTTCGCCCGGGACAGGGGGCCGCATCAACCGAAAAACTGTTTTTT. Translated: CSVRPGQGAASTEKLFF.

This chain links TRBV30 with TRBJ2-4; no reliable D call. The V gene lost 3 bases and the J gene lost 0 bases, with 9 bases spanning the gap. This CDR3 region has 14 residues. CDR1 and CDR2 (germline): GTSNPN, SVGIG (reference sequence). The CDR3 reads CAWSYGIAKNIQYF. In DNA form, the CDR3 reads TGTGCCTGGAGCTACGGAATAGCCAAAAACATTCAGTACTTC.

The chain has TRBV20-1 and TRBJ1-6; D not resolved. The V end lost 0 bases, the J end lost 7 bases, and 16 bases lay between the germline ends. CDR3 length: 16 amino acids. CDR1 is DFQATT, CDR2 SNEGSKA, per germline (reference sequence). The CDR3 nucleotides read TGCAGTGCTAGAGAGGAACCAGGTGGATTAAATTCACCCCTCCACTTT. This codes for CSAREEPGGLNSPLHF.

This clonotype was recorded a few times. V usage is TRBV27 and J usage is TRBJ2-5; possible D gene TRBD2, 5 bases. V lost 9 bases to trimming and J lost 7 bases, with 18 bases between them. The length of the CDR3 is 13 residues. Germline V lookup: CDR1 MNHEY, CDR2 SMNVEV (reference sequence). In nucleotides, the CDR3 is TGTGCCAGGGAGAGTTCCAAAGAGGGGACCCAGTACTTC. Its protein product is CARESSKEGTQYF.

The chain couples TRBV13 to TRBJ1-3, with 9 bases that match TRBD1. The trim removed 5 bases at V and 4 bases at J, leaving 6 bases unmatched. Germline CDR1 and CDR2: PRHDT and FYEKMQ (reference sequence). This CDR3 contains 15 residues. The CDR3 protein is CASSPGQGRGNTIYF. The CDR3 nucleotides read TGTGCCAGCAGCCCTGGACAGGGGAGGGGAAACACCATATATTTT.

This clonotype showed up just a few times. This sequence joins TRBV6-5 and TRBJ2-5; 13 nucleotides match TRBD2. The DNA end favors TRBJ2-7, so the J call may be wrong. This CDR3 is 16 amino acids long. The germline gives CDR1 MNHEY, CDR2 SVGAGI. The CDR3 DNA follows: TGTGCCAGCAGTCGATACAGGACTAGCGGGAGCTACGAGCAGTACTTC. Protein sequence: CASSRYRTSGSYEQYF.

The chain links TRBV28 to TRBJ2-5, with D perhaps TRBD1 (6 bases). The CDR3 covers 14 residues. In germline, CDR1 is MDHEN, CDR2 SYDVKM. V was trimmed by 7 bases and J by 4 bases, leaving 16 bases between them. The CDR3 bases are TGTGCCAGCACCTCAACCAGGGGTGCAGAGACCCAGTACTTC. Encoded protein: CASTSTRGAETQYF.

The genes are TRBV2 and TRBJ2-1; D call uncertain. Per germline, CDR1 SNHLY and CDR2 FYNNEI. Trimming removed 1 base at V and 7 bases at J, with 8 bases between. This CDR3 contains 13 residues. Here the CDR3 DNA reads TGTGCCAGCAGTGAAGGCTGGGAAAATGAGCAGTTCTTC. Its protein is CASSEGWENEQFF.

The chain carries TRBV7-2 and TRBJ2-3; 11 nucleotides agree with TRBD2. The germline V gene has CDR1 SGHTA and CDR2 FQGNSA. The CDR3 sequence is 13 residues long. The trim removed 7 bases at V and 7 bases at J, leaving 4 bases unmatched. The CDR3 loop is CASKTSGVNTQYF. CDR3 DNA sequence: TGTGCCAGCAAGACTAGCGGGGTTAATACGCAGTATTTT. Complete variable domain (other parts from reference TRBV7-2 and TRBJ2-3): GAGVSQSPSNKVTEKGKDVELRCDPISGHTALYWYRQSLGQGLEFLIYFQGNSAPDKSGLPSDRFSAERTGGSVSTLTIQRTQQEDSAVYLCASKTSGVNTQYFGPGTRLTVL.

This clonotype was seen a handful of times. V is TRBV7-9 and J is TRBJ2-1; 8 bases fit TRBD1. The V and J ends lost 5 bases and 5 bases, in that order; junction bases with no gene match: 8. Germline values: CDR1 SEHNR, CDR2 FQNEAQ (reference sequence). The CDR3 is 15 amino acids. The CDR3 loop reads CASSPLGTGNNEQFF. CDR3 DNA: TGTGCCAGCAGCCCGCTTGGGACAGGCAACAATGAGCAGTTCTTC.

V is TRBV24-1 and J is TRBJ2-5; possibly TRBD2 for D (5 bases). This CDR3 comprises 12 residues. Trimming removed 7 bases at V and 3 bases at J, with 8 bases between. Looked up from germline, CDR1 is KGHDR and CDR2 is SFDVKD. The CDR3: CATSDYKETQYF. DNA for the CDR3: TGTGCCACCAGCGACTACAAAGAGACCCAGTACTTC.